The clone carrying this T cell receptor beta chain was detected only a few times. Its specificity is unknown. Amplification used 60 Vbeta primers and 13 Jbeta primers. Using immunoSEQ multiplex PCR, the repertoire was profiled, and TCRdb retains in-frame clones only, with some absent. The profile covers 110,000 to 150,000 clones, with approximately 70% appearing a single time and 1.5% to 2% taken by the ten largest. These data come from a study of cytomegalovirus exposure and HLA in healthy donors. Study context: Samples from HLA-typed donors yielded about 85 million unique TCRs in an early data release.

General study results and limits: A missense variant in DCLRE1C was later tied to TCR beta V- and J-gene trimming.

The clonotype was recovered from a woman aged 25 to 39 in good health and CMV-seronegative. The sample comprised PBMCs.

The chain's CDR3 is CASSLEGEQFF. In nucleotides, the CDR3 is TGTGCCAGCAGCCTAGAGGGTGAGCAGTTCTTC. This chain connects TRBV5-6 to TRBJ2-1; a possible D gene is TRBD2 (5 bases). Germline CDR1 is SGHDT and CDR2 is YYEEEE. Trimming took 4 bases from V and 9 from J, leaving 8 bases between them. The CDR3 is made up of 11 amino acids.